Sequencing of this TCR beta chain was carried out in a study of blood T cells in healthy people across ages. Then a second PCR, running roughly 7 to 11 cycles, was carried out with a sample-barcoded 5' primer and a J-beta primer mix. Every cDNA molecule carried a tag from a template-switch adaptor bearing 12 random nucleotides. TCRdb recomputed calls from the 5' RACE reads with MiXCR, one row per CDR3 protein. This table holds more than 650,000 distinct CDR3 sequences, roughly 50% found once. Those donating, healthy Caucasian individuals from Russia, were aged roughly 6 to 90. CDR3 length equals 14 residues. CDR1 is MNHEY, CDR2 SMNVEV, per germline (reference sequence). Trimming shortened V by 7 bases and J by 5 bases, and 15 bases separated the two germline ends.

The receptor was derived from a man aged 80 or over in good health. The sequencing sample was made of blood. This sequence joins TRBV27 and TRBJ2-1; D is perhaps TRBD1 (5 bases). For the CDR3, the DNA is TGTGCCAGCAAATTGCAGGGAAATCACAATGAGCAGTTCTTC. It translates to CASKLQGNHNEQFF.